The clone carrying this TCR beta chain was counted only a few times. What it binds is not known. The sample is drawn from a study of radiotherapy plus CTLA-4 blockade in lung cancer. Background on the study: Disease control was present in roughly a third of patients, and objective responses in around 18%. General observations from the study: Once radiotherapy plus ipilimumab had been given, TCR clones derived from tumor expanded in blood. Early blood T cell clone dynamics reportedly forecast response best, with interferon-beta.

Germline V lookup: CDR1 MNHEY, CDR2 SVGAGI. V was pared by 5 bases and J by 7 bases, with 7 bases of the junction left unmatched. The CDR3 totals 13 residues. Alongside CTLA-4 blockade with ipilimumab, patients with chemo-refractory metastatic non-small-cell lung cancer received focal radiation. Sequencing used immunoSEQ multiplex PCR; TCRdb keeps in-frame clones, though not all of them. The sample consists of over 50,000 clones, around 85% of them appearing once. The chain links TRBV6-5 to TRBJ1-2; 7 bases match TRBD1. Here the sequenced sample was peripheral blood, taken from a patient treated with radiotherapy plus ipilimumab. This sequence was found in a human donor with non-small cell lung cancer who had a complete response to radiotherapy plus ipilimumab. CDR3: CASSQAGGFGYTF. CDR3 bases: TGTGCCAGCAGTCAGGCAGGGGGGTTTGGCTACACCTTC.